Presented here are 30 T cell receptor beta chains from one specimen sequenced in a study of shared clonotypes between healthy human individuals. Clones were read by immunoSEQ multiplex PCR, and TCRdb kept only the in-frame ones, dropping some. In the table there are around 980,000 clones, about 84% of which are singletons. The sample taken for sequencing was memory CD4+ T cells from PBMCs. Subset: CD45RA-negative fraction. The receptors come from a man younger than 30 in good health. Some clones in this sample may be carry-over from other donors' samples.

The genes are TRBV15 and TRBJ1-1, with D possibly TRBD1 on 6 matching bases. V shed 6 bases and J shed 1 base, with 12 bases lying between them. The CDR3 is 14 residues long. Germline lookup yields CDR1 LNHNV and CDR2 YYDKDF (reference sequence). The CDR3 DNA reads TGTGCCACCAGTAGGGGGAATAGGAACACTGAAGCTTTCTTT. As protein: CATSRGNRNTEAFF.

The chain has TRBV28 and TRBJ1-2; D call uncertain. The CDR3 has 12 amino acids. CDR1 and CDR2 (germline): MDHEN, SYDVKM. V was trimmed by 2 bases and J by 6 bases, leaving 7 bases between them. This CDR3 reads CASSLAGDGYTF. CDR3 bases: TGTGCCAGCAGTTTAGCTGGGGATGGCTACACCTTC.

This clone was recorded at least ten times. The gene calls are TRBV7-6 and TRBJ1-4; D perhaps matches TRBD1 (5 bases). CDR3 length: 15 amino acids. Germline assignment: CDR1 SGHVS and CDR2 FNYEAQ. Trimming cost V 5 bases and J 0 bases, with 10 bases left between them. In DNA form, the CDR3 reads TGTGCCAGCAGCCTAGAGACAGCAACTAATGAAAAACTGTTTTTT. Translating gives CASSLETATNEKLFF.

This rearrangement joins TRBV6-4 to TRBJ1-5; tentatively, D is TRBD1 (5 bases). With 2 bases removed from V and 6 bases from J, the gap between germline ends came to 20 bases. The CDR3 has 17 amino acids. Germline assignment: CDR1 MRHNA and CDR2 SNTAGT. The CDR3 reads CASSDLLDRLAGQPQHF. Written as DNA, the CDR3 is TGTGCCAGCAGTGACCTTCTCGACAGATTAGCAGGTCAGCCCCAGCATTTT.

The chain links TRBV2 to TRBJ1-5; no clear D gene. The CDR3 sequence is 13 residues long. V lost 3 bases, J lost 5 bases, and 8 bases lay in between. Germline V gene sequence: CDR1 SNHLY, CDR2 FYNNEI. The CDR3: CASSEGMDQPQHF. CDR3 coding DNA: TGTGCCAGCAGTGAGGGGATGGATCAGCCCCAGCATTTT.

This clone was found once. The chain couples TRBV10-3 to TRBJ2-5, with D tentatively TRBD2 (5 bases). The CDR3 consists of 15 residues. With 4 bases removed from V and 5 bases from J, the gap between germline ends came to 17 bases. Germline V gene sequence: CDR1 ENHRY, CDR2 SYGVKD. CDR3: CAISGGESTWETQYF. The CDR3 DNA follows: TGTGCCATCAGTGGTGGGGAGTCGACCTGGGAGACCCAGTACTTC.

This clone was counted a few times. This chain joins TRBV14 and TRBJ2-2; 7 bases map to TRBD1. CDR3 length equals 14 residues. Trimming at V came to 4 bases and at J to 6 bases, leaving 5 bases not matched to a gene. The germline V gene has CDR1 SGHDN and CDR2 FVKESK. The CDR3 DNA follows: TGTGCCAGCAGCCCCACAGGGGAATCCGGGGAGCTGTTTTTT. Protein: CASSPTGESGELFF.

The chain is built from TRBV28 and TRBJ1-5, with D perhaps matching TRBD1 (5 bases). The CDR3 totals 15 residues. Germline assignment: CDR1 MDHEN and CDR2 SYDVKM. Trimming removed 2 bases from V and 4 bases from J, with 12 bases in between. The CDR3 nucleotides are TGTGCCAGCAGTTTAGCGGGGGGGGGAAATCAGCCCCAGCATTTT. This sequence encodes CASSLAGGGNQPQHF. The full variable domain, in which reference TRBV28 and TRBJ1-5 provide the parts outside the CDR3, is DVKVTQSSRYLVKRTGEKVFLECVQDMDHENMFWYRQDPGLGLRLIYFSYDVKMKEKGDIPEGYSVSREKKERFSLILESASTNQTSMYLCASSLAGGGNQPQHFGDGTRLSIL.

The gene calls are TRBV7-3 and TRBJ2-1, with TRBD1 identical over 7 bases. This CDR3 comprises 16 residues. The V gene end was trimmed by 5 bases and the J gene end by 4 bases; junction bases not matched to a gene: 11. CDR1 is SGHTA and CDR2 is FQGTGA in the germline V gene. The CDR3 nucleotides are TGTGCCAGCAGCGCAACCTCCCGGGACAGATACAATGAGCAGTTCTTC. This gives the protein CASSATSRDRYNEQFF.

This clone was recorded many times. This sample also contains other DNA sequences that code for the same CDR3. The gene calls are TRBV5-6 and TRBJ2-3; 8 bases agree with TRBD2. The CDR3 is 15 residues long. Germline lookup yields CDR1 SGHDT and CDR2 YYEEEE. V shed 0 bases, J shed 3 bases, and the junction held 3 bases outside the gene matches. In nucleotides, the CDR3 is TGTGCCAGCAGCTTGGTTTTAGCGGGAACAGATACGCAGTATTTT. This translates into CASSLVLAGTDTQYF.

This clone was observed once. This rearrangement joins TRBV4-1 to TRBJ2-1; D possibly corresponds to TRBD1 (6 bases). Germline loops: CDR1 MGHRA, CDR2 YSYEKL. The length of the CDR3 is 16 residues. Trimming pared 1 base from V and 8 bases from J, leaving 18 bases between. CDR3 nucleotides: TGCGCCAGCAGCCAAGGTATTGCGGACAGTGGGGATGAGCAGTTCTTC. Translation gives CASSQGIADSGDEQFF.

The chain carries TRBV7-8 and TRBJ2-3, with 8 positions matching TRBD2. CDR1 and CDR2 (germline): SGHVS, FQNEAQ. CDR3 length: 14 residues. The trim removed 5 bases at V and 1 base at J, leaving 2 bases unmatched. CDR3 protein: CASSQLAGTDTQYF. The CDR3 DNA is TGTGCCAGCAGCCAACTAGCGGGCACAGATACGCAGTATTTT. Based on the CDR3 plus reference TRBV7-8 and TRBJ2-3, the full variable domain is GAGVSQSPRYKVAKRGQDVALRCDPISGHVSLFWYQQALGQGPEFLTYFQNEAQLDKSGLPSDRFFAERPEGSVSTLKIQRTQQEDSAVYLCASSQLAGTDTQYFGPGTRLTVL.

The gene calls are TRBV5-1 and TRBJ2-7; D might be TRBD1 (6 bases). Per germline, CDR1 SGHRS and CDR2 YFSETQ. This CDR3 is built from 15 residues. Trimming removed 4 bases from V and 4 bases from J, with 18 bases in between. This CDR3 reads CASSRTTQTGYEQYF. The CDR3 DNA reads TGCGCCAGCAGCCGGACAACCCAAACAGGGTACGAGCAGTACTTC.

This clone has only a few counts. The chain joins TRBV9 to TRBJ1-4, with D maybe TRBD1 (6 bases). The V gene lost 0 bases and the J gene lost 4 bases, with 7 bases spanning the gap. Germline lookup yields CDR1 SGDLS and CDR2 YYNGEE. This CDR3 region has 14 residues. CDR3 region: CASSVEGGNEKLFF. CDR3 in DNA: TGTGCCAGCAGCGTAGAAGGGGGTAATGAAAAACTGTTTTTT.

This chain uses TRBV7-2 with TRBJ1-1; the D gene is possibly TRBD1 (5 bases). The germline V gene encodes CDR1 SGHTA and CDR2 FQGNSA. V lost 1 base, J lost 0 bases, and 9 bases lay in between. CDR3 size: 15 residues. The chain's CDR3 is CASSLGWGMNTEAFF. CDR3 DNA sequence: TGTGCCAGCAGCTTAGGGTGGGGGATGAACACTGAAGCTTTCTTT.

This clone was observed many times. CDR3 sequence: CASRVGFGVILGNEQFF. As DNA, the CDR3 is TGTGCCAGCAGAGTGGGATTTGGGGTTATTCTGGGGAATGAGCAGTTCTTC. The chain combines TRBV27 with TRBJ2-1; D not resolved. The CDR3 is made up of 17 amino acids. The V end lost 6 bases, the J end lost 7 bases, and 25 bases lay between the germline ends. The V gene's germline CDR1 is MNHEY and CDR2 SMNVEV (reference sequence).

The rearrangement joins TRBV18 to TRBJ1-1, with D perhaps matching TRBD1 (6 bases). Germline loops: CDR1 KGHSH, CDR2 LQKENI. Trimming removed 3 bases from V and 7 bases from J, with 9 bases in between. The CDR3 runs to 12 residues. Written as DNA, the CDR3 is TGTGCCAGCTCACCGGGACATCTTGAAGCTTTCTTT. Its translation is CASSPGHLEAFF.

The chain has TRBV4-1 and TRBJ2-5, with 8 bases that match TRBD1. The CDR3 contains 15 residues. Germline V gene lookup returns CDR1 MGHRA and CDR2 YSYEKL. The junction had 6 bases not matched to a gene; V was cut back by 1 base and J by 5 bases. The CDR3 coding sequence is TGCGCCAGCAGCCAAGCTCACAGGGGGGCGGAGACCCAGTACTTC. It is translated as CASSQAHRGAETQYF.

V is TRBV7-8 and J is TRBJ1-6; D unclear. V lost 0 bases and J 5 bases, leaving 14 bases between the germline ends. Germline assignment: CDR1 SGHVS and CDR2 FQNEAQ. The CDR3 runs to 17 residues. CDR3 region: CASSLAVSANHNSPLHF. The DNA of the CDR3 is TGTGCCAGCAGCTTAGCAGTCTCAGCGAATCATAATTCACCCCTCCACTTT.

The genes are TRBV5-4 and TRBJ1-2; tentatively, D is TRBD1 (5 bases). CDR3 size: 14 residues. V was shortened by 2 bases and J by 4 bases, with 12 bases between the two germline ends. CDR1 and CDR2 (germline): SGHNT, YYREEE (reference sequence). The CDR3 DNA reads TGTGCCAGCAGCTTAGGGGACTTTGGCTATGGCTACACCTTC. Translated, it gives CASSLGDFGYGYTF.

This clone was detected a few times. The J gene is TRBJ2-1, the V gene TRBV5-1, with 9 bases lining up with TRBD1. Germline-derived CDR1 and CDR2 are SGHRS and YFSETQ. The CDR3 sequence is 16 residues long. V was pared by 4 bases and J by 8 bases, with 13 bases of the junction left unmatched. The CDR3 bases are TGCGCCAGCAGCATGCCACAGGGACAGGGTTTTGATGAGCAGTTCTTC. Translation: CASSMPQGQGFDEQFF. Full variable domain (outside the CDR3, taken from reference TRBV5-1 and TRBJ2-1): KAGVTQTPRYLIKTRGQQVTLSCSPISGHRSVSWYQQTPGQGLQFLFEYFSETQRNKGNFPGRFSGRQFSNSRSEMNVSTLELGDSALYLCASSMPQGQGFDEQFFGPGTRLTVL.

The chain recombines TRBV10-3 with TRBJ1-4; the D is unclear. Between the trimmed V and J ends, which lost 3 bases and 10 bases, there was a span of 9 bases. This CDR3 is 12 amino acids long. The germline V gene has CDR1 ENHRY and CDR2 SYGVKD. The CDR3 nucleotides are TGTGCCATCAGTGATGGGTCGGTAAAACTGTTTTTT. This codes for CAISDGSVKLFF.

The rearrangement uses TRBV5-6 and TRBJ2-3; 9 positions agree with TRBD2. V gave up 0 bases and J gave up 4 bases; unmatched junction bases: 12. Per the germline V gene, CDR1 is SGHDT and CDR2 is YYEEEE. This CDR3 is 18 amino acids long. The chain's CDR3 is CASSLAYRLAAQADTQYF. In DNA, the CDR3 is TGTGCCAGCAGCTTGGCCTATCGACTAGCGGCCCAGGCAGATACGCAGTATTTT.

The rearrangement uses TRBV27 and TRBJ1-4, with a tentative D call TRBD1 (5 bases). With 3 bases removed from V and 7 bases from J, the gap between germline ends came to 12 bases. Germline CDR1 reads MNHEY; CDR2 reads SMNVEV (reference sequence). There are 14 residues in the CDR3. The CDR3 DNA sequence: TGTGCCAGCAGTTTTTTGCCCGGGGGTGAAAAACTGTTTTTT. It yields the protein CASSFLPGGEKLFF.

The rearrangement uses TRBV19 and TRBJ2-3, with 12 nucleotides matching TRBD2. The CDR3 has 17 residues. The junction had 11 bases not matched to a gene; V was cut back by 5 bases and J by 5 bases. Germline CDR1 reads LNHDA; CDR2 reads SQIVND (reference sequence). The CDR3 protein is CASSPPSGRALEDTQYF. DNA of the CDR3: TGTGCCAGTAGTCCCCCTAGCGGGAGGGCCCTCGAAGATACGCAGTATTTT. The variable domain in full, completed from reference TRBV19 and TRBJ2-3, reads DGGITQSPKYLFRKEGQNVTLSCEQNLNHDAMYWYRQDPGQGLRLIYYSQIVNDFQKGDIAEGYSVSREKKESFPLTVTSAQKNPTAFYLCASSPPSGRALEDTQYFGPGTRLTVL.

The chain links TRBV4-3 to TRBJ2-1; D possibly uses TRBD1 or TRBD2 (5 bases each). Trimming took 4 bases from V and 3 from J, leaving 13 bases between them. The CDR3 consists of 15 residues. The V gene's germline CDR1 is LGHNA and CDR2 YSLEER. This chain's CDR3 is CASSPTGTVYNEQFF. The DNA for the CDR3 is TGCGCCAGCAGCCCGACCGGGACGGTCTACAATGAGCAGTTCTTC.

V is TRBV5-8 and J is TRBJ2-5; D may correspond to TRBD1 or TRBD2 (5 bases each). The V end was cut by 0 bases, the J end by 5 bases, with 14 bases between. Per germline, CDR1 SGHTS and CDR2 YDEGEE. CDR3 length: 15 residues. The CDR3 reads CASSLAGAGRETQYF. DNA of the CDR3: TGTGCCAGCAGCTTGGCCGGGGCAGGACGGGAGACCCAGTACTTC.

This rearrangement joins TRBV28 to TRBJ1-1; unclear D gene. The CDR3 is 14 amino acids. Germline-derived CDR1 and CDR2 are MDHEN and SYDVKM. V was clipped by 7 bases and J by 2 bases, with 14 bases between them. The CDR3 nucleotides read TGTGCCAGCATGAGTTCGGGAACAAACACTGAAGCTTTCTTT. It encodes CASMSSGTNTEAFF.

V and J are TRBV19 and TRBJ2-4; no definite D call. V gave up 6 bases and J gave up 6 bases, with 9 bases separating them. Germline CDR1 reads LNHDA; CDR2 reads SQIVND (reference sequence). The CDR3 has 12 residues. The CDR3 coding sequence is TGTGCCAGTAGCTGGACCGGAAACATTCAGTACTTC. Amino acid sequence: CASSWTGNIQYF. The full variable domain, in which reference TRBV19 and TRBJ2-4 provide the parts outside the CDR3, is DGGITQSPKYLFRKEGQNVTLSCEQNLNHDAMYWYRQDPGQGLRLIYYSQIVNDFQKGDIAEGYSVSREKKESFPLTVTSAQKNPTAFYLCASSWTGNIQYFGAGTRLSVL.

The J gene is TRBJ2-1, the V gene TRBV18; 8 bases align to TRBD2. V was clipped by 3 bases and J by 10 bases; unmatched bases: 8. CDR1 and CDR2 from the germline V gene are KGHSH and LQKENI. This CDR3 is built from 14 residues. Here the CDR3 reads CASSPSGLAREQFF. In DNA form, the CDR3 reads TGTGCCAGCTCACCGTCCGGACTAGCCCGGGAGCAGTTCTTC.